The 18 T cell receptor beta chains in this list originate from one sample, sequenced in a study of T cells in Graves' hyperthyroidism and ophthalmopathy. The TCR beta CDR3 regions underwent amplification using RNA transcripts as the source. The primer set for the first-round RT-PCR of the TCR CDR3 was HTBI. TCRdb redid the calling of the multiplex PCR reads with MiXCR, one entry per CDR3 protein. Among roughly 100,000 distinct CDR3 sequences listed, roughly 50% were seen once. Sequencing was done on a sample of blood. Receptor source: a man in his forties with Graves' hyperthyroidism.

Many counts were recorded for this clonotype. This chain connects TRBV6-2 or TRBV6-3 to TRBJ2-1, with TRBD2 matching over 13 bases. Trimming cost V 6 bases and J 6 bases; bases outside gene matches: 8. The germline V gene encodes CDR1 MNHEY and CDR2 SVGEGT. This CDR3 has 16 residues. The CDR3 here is CASRMTSGRKINEQFF. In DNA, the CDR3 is TGTGCCAGCAGAATGACTAGCGGGAGGAAGATCAATGAGCAGTTCTTC.

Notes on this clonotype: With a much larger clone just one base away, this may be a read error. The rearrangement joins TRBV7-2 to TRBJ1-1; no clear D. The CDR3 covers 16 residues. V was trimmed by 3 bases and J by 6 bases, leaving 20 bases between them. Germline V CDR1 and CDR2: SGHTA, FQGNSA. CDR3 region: CASSFGVVRSSPEAFF. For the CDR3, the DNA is TGTGCCAGCAGCTTCGGGGTGGTCAGGTCCTCTCCTGAAGCTTTCTTT.

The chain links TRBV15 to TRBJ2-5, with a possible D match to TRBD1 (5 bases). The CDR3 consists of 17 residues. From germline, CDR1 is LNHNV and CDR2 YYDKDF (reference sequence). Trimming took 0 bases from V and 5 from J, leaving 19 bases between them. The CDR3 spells CATSRDPQDLNYETQYF. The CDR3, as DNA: TGTGCCACCAGCAGAGATCCACAGGATTTAAACTATGAGACCCAGTACTTC. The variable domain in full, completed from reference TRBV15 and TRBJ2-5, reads DAMVIQNPRYQVTQFGKPVTLSCSQTLNHNVMYWYQQKSSQAPKLLFHYYDKDFNNEADTPDNFQSRRPNTSFCFLDIRSPGLGDTAMYLCATSRDPQDLNYETQYFGPGTRLLVL.

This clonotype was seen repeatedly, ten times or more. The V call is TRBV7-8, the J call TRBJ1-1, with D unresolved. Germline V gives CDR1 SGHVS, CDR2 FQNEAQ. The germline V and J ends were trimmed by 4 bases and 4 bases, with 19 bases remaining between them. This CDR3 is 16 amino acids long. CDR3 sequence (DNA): TGTGCCAGCAGCTCGGTAGCGTCGGGCCTCGGCACTGAAGCTTTCTTT. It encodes CASSSVASGLGTEAFF.

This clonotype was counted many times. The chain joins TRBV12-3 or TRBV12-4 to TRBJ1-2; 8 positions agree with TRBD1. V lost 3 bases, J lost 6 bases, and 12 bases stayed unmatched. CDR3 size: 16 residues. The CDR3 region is CASSFSWTGRSDGYTF. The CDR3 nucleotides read TGTGCCAGCAGTTTTTCTTGGACAGGGCGGAGTGATGGCTACACCTTC.

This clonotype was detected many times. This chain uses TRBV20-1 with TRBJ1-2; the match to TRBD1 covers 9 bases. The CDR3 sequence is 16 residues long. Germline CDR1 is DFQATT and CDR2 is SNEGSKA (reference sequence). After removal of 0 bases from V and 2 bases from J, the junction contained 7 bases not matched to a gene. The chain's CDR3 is CSARERRTGVNYGYTF. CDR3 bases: TGCAGTGCTAGAGAGAGGAGGACAGGGGTGAACTATGGCTACACCTTC.

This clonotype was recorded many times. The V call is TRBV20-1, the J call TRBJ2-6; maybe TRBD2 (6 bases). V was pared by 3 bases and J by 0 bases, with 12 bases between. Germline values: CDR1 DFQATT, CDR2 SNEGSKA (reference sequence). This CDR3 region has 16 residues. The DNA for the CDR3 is TGCAGTGCTAGCGGCGGAGGGAACTCTGGGGCCAACGTCCTGACTTTC. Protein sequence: CSASGGGNSGANVLTF.

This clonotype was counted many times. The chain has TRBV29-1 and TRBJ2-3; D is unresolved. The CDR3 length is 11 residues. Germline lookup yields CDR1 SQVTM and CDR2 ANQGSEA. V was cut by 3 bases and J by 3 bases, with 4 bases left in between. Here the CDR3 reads CSVDETDTQYF. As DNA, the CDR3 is TGCAGCGTTGACGAAACAGATACGCAGTATTTT.

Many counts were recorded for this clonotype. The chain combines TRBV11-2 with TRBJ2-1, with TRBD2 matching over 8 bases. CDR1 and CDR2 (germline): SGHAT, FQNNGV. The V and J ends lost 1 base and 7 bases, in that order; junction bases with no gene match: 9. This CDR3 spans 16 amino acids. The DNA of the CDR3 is TGTGCCAGCAGCTTAGTGTCGGGAGGGCCTTGGAATGAGCAGTTCTTC. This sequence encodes CASSLVSGGPWNEQFF.

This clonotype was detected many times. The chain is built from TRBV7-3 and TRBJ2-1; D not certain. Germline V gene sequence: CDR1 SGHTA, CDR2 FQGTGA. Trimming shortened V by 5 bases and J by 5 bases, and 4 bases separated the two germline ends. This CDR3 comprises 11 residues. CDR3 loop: CASSDNNEQFF. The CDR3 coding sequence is TGTGCCAGCAGCGACAACAATGAGCAGTTCTTC. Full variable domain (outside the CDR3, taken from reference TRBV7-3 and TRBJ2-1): GAGVSQTPSNKVTEKGKYVELRCDPISGHTALYWYRQSLGQGPEFLIYFQGTGAADDSGLPNDRFFAVRPEGSVSTLKIQRTERGDSAVYLCASSDNNEQFFGPGTRLTVL.

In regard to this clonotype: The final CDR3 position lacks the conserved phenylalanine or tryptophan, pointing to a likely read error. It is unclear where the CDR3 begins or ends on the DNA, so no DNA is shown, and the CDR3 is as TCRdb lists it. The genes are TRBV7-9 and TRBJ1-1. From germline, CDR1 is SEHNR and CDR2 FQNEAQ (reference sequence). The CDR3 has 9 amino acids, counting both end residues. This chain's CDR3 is CASSSGGFS.

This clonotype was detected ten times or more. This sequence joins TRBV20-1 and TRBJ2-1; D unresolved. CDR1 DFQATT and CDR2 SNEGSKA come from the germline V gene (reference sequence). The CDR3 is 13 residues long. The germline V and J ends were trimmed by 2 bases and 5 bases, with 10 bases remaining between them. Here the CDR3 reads CSARHPRNNEQFF. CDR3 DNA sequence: TGCAGTGCTAGACACCCGCGGAACAATGAGCAGTTCTTC.

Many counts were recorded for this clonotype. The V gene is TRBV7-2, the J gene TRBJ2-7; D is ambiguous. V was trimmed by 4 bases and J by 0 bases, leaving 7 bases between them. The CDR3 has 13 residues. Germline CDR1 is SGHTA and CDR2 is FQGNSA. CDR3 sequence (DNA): TGTGCCAGCAGCTGGGTCATCTCCTACGAGCAGTACTTC. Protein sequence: CASSWVISYEQYF.

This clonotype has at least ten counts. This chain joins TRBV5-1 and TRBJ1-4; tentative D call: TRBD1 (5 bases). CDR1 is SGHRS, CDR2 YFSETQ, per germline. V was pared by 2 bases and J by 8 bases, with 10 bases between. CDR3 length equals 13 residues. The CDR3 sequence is CASSFGGWEKLFF. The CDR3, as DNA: TGCGCCAGCAGCTTCGGGGGATGGGAAAAACTGTTTTTT.

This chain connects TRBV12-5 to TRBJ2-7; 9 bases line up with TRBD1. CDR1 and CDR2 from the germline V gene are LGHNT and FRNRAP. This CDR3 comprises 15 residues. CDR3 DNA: TGTGCCAGCGGTTTAGAACAGGGGGCTTCCTACGAGCAGTACTTC. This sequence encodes CASGLEQGASYEQYF. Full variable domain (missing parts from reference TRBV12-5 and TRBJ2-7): DARVTQTPRHKVTEMGQEVTMRCQPILGHNTVFWYRQTMMQGLELLAYFRNRAPLDDSGMPKDRFSAEMPDATLATLKIQPSEPRDSAVYFCASGLEQGASYEQYFGPGTRLTVT.

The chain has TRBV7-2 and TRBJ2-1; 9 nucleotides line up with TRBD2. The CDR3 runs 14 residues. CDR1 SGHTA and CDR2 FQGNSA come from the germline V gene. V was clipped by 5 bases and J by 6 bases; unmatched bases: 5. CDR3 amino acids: CASSLPTSGNEQFF. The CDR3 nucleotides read TGTGCCAGCAGCCTACCGACTAGCGGCAATGAGCAGTTCTTC.

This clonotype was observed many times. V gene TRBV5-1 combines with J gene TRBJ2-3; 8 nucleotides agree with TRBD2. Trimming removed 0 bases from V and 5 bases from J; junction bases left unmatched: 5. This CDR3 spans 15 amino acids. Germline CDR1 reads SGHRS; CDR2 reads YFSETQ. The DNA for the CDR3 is TGCGCCAGCAGCTTGGAGGGACTAGGGGTAGATACGCAGTATTTT. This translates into CASSLEGLGVDTQYF. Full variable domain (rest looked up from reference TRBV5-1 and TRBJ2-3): KAGVTQTPRYLIKTRGQQVTLSCSPISGHRSVSWYQQTPGQGLQFLFEYFSETQRNKGNFPGRFSGRQFSNSRSEMNVSTLELGDSALYLCASSLEGLGVDTQYFGPGTRLTVL.

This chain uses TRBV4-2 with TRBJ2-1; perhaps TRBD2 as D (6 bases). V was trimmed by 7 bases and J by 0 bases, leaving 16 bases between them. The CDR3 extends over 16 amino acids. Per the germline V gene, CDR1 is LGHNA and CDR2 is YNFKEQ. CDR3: CASTSAQRASYNEQFF. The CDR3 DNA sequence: TGTGCCAGCACCTCCGCCCAGCGGGCCTCCTACAATGAGCAGTTCTTC.